The sequence of this T cell receptor beta chain was determined in a study of T cells in Graves' hyperthyroidism and ophthalmopathy. This clonotype was detected only a few times. From germline, CDR1 is SGDLS and CDR2 YYNGEE. With V trimmed by 7 bases and J by 6 bases, 18 bases remained unmatched. The CDR3 spans 16 residues. On the basis of clinical symptoms, serum thyroxine and TRAb, thyroid ultrasound and orbital computed tomography, diagnoses were made. There were TCR beta CDR3 regions amplified from RNA transcripts. Using the HTBI primer set, a first-round RT-PCR was run on the TCR CDR3. TCRdb processed the multiplex PCR reads anew with MiXCR; each CDR3 protein has one entry. The table has 250,000 to 300,000 distinct CDR3 sequences, 13% seen once.

This TCR derives from a woman aged 30 to 39 with Graves' hyperthyroidism that later progressed to Graves' ophthalmopathy. The chain uses TRBV9 and TRBJ1-2, with 7 bases lining up with TRBD1. Material for sequencing was blood. Here the CDR3 reads CASGGGTDRDRDGYTF. The DNA for the CDR3 is TGTGCCAGCGGCGGGGGGACCGACCGGGACAGAGATGGCTACACCTTC.